The 29 T cell receptor beta chains presented below share a single source sample, sequenced in a study of shared clonotypes between healthy human individuals. TCRdb's table, derived via immunoSEQ multiplex PCR, lists solely in-frame clones and lacks some. The table has more than 2 million clones, roughly 95% seen once. The sequenced material came from naive CD4+ T cells sorted from blood. Regarding subset: CD45RA+ positively selected. Receptors originate from a man between 18 and 35 years old in good health.

The chain has TRBV6-1 and TRBJ1-3; D call uncertain. In germline, CDR1 is MNHNS, CDR2 SASEGT. CDR3 length equals 18 residues. V lost 2 bases, J lost 1 base, and 18 bases lay in between. The CDR3 sequence: CASSELKGVKTSGNTIYF. The DNA of the CDR3 is TGTGCCAGCAGTGAATTGAAGGGCGTAAAAACATCTGGAAACACCATATATTTT.

This chain uses TRBV2 with TRBJ2-1; 7 positions agree with TRBD2. Germline trimming cut 8 bases from V and 5 bases from J; bases unmatched to any gene: 12. Per germline, CDR1 SNHLY and CDR2 FYNNEI. CDR3 length: 15 amino acids. CDR3 coding DNA: TGTGCCAGCGGAGCGGGACTTGAAGTTAACAATGAGCAGTTCTTC. It encodes CASGAGLEVNNEQFF.

The V gene is TRBV11-2, the J gene TRBJ2-3; D may be TRBD1 (8 bases). Trimming shortened V by 6 bases and J by 3 bases, and 25 bases separated the two germline ends. This CDR3 is 18 amino acids long. The V gene's germline CDR1 is SGHAT and CDR2 FQNNGV. CDR3: CASRQPGRTGRGTDTQYF. The CDR3 DNA reads TGTGCCAGCAGGCAGCCAGGCCGGACAGGGAGGGGGACAGATACGCAGTATTTT.

The CDR3 bases are TGTGCCATCAGTGACTGGGACAGGGGAGGGACCCAGTACTTC. Protein: CAISDWDRGGTQYF. V gene TRBV10-3 combines with J gene TRBJ2-5; 10 bases agree with TRBD1. Per germline, CDR1 ENHRY and CDR2 SYGVKD. There are 14 residues in the CDR3. V shed 3 bases, J shed 7 bases, and the junction held 5 bases outside the gene matches.

The chain has TRBV9 and TRBJ2-3; 10 bases map to TRBD2. Germline V CDR1 and CDR2: SGDLS, YYNGEE. The CDR3 consists of 16 residues. With V trimmed by 4 bases and J by 7 bases, 12 bases remained unmatched. This CDR3 is CASSPTPLAGVNTQYF. Written as DNA, the CDR3 is TGTGCCAGCAGCCCGACCCCCCTAGCGGGAGTAAATACGCAGTATTTT. Full variable domain (remainder filled in from reference TRBV9 and TRBJ2-3): DSGVTQTPKHLITATGQRVTLRCSPRSGDLSVYWYQQSLDQGLQFLIQYYNGEERAKGNILERFSAQQFPDLHSELNLSSLELGDSALYFCASSPTPLAGVNTQYFGPGTRLTVL.

The rearrangement joins TRBV7-2 to TRBJ2-5; 7 bases line up with TRBD1. Germline CDR1 reads SGHTA; CDR2 reads FQGNSA. CDR3 length: 14 amino acids. V gave up 5 bases and J gave up 9 bases; unmatched junction bases: 12. Here the CDR3 DNA reads TGTGCCAGCAGCATCGAAGGGGCAACAGGGGCCCAGTACTTC. This encodes CASSIEGATGAQYF.

As concerns this clone: Other DNA sequences of this sample code for an identical CDR3. The genes are TRBV7-9 and TRBJ1-4; no clear D. V shed 2 bases and J shed 4 bases, with 8 bases lying between them. CDR3 size: 14 residues. Germline lookup yields CDR1 SEHNR and CDR2 FQNEAQ (reference sequence). Here the CDR3 reads CASSLRRDNEKLFF. The CDR3 nucleotides read TGTGCCAGCAGCTTAAGAAGAGATAATGAAAAACTGTTTTTT.

The rearrangement joins TRBV5-6 to TRBJ2-3; D perhaps matches TRBD1 (5 bases). Germline assignment: CDR1 SGHDT and CDR2 YYEEEE. This CDR3 comprises 19 residues. V was pared by 8 bases and J by 1 base, with 29 bases between. CDR3: CARVVCSPRREGGTDTQYF. For the CDR3, the DNA is TGTGCCAGGGTGGTATGTTCTCCTCGAAGGGAAGGGGGCACAGATACGCAGTATTTT.

The chain employs TRBV29-1 and TRBJ2-1; D remains unclear. The CDR3 spans 10 residues. Germline CDR1 is SQVTM and CDR2 is ANQGSEA. V lost 6 bases, J lost 5 bases, and 5 bases lay in between. CDR3 loop: CSVWDNEQFF. The DNA for the CDR3 is TGCAGCGTATGGGACAATGAGCAGTTCTTC.

This clone has just one count. The junction and the germline gene differ at one end; a read error may be behind it. This chain uses TRBV28 with TRBJ1-4; D gene ambiguous. CDR3 size: 14 residues. Germline values: CDR1 MDHEN, CDR2 SYDVKM. In DNA form, the CDR3 reads TGTGCCAGCAGTTTCCCCTATCCCCCGAATGATTCGGTTTTT. Protein product: CASSFPYPPNDSVF.

This chain connects TRBV9 to TRBJ2-1; 9 bases fit TRBD2. Germline assignment: CDR1 SGDLS and CDR2 YYNGEE. The ends lost 0 bases at V and 4 bases at J; junction bases unmatched: 2. This CDR3 contains 15 residues. The CDR3 region has the DNA TGTGCCAGCAGCGTAGCTAGCGGGGAATACAATGAGCAGTTCTTC. It encodes CASSVASGEYNEQFF. The variable domain in full, with the rest retrieved from reference TRBV9 and TRBJ2-1, is DSGVTQTPKHLITATGQRVTLRCSPRSGDLSVYWYQQSLDQGLQFLIQYYNGEERAKGNILERFSAQQFPDLHSELNLSSLELGDSALYFCASSVASGEYNEQFFGPGTRLTVL.

J is TRBJ1-5 and V is TRBV27, with D perhaps matching TRBD1 (5 bases). Trimming stripped 1 base from V and 6 bases from J, with 7 bases between. Germline CDR1 and CDR2: MNHEY and SMNVEV (reference sequence). The CDR3 length is 13 residues. The CDR3 protein is CASSLYRSQPQHF. The DNA for the CDR3 is TGTGCCAGCAGTTTATACAGGTCTCAGCCCCAGCATTTT.

The chain has TRBV12-5 and TRBJ1-1; D may be TRBD1 (5 bases). V lost 8 bases and J 10 bases, leaving 17 bases between the germline ends. Germline-derived CDR1 and CDR2 are LGHNT and FRNRAP. The length of the CDR3 is 12 residues. DNA for the CDR3: TGTGCTAGTAATTGGGGCCCAAATTCAGCTTTCTTT. It yields the protein CASNWGPNSAFF. Full variable domain (missing parts from reference TRBV12-5 and TRBJ1-1): DARVTQTPRHKVTEMGQEVTMRCQPILGHNTVFWYRQTMMQGLELLAYFRNRAPLDDSGMPKDRFSAEMPDATLATLKIQPSEPRDSAVYFCASNWGPNSAFFGQGTRLTVV.

As to this clone: Other DNA sequences from this sample encode an identical CDR3 as well. The J gene is TRBJ1-4, the V gene TRBV4-3; 9 bases line up with TRBD1. CDR3 length equals 14 residues. The germline CDR1 and CDR2 sequences are LGHNA and YSLEER. J was trimmed by 8 bases and V by 3 bases; bases with no gene match: 4. CDR3 region: CASSQGQGREKLFF. The CDR3, as DNA: TGCGCCAGCAGCCAGGGACAGGGTCGGGAAAAACTGTTTTTT.

This clone occurred once. The chain links TRBV29-1 to TRBJ2-5; D is perhaps TRBD2 (5 bases). In germline, CDR1 is SQVTM, CDR2 ANQGSEA. This CDR3 comprises 12 residues. V was cut by 7 bases and J by 4 bases, with 13 bases left in between. The CDR3 loop reads CSALSGSETQYF. As DNA, the CDR3 is TGCAGCGCCCTCTCGGGATCAGAGACCCAGTACTTC.

This chain uses TRBV10-3 with TRBJ2-1; D unresolved. Looked up from germline, CDR1 is ENHRY and CDR2 is SYGVKD. Trimming stripped 4 bases from V and 0 bases from J, with 7 bases between. There are 14 residues in the CDR3. CDR3 coding DNA: TGTGCCATCAGTGCAGGTTTCTCCTACAATGAGCAGTTCTTC. This encodes CAISAGFSYNEQFF.

V usage is TRBV11-2 and J usage is TRBJ2-7; D is ambiguous. In germline, CDR1 is SGHAT, CDR2 FQNNGV. V lost 1 base to trimming and J lost 5 bases, with 6 bases between them. The CDR3 runs 12 residues. The CDR3 DNA reads TGTGCCAGCAGCTTAGGCCAAGACGAGCAGTACTTC. Protein sequence: CASSLGQDEQYF.

The CDR3 DNA reads TGCGCCAGCAGCCAAGGACCCGGGACGAACACCGGGGAGCTGTTTTTT. Translated: CASSQGPGTNTGELFF. The chain employs TRBV4-1 and TRBJ2-2; a possible D gene is TRBD2 (5 bases). This CDR3 has 16 amino acids. Trimming pared 1 base from V and 0 bases from J, leaving 9 bases between. Germline V gene lookup returns CDR1 MGHRA and CDR2 YSYEKL.

The rearrangement links TRBV6-6 to TRBJ2-5; 9 positions match TRBD1. The V gene's germline CDR1 is MNHNY and CDR2 SVGAGI (reference sequence). Germline trimming cut 0 bases from V and 2 bases from J; bases unmatched to any gene: 4. The CDR3 consists of 16 residues. The CDR3 loop reads CASSYSAGQGQETQYF. CDR3 nucleotides: TGTGCCAGCAGTTACTCCGCGGGACAGGGACAAGAGACCCAGTACTTC.

The table lists this clone with a count of one. The J gene is TRBJ2-1, the V gene TRBV27; D may be TRBD2 (5 bases). The V end lost 1 base, the J end lost 5 bases, and 9 bases lay between the germline ends. The CDR3 loop spans 14 amino acids. Germline V gene lookup returns CDR1 MNHEY and CDR2 SMNVEV (reference sequence). The CDR3 here is CASSLWESDNEQFF. The CDR3 DNA reads as TGTGCCAGCAGTTTATGGGAGTCGGACAATGAGCAGTTCTTC.

The genes are TRBV4-1 and TRBJ2-7; D possibly corresponds to TRBD2 (6 bases). Trimming pared 1 base from V and 6 bases from J, leaving 16 bases between. The CDR3 has 15 residues. The germline gives CDR1 MGHRA, CDR2 YSYEKL. CDR3 DNA: TGCGCCAGCAGCCAAGCAGACACAAAGGGAGGCGAGCAGTACTTC. As protein: CASSQADTKGGEQYF.

The chain recombines TRBV13 with TRBJ2-7; no clear D gene. The CDR3 is 12 amino acids. Trimming shortened V by 4 bases and J by 3 bases, and 7 bases separated the two germline ends. Germline V gives CDR1 PRHDT, CDR2 FYEKMQ (reference sequence). CDR3: CASSSYRYEQYF. CDR3 sequence (DNA): TGTGCCAGCAGCTCATACCGCTACGAGCAGTACTTC.

The V and J genes are TRBV5-1 and TRBJ1-4; D is unresolved. The V and J ends lost 0 bases and 6 bases respectively, with 12 bases between them. Germline V CDR1 and CDR2: SGHRS, YFSETQ. The CDR3 length is 15 residues. CDR3 sequence reads: CASSLEGGGYEKLFF. The CDR3 DNA reads TGCGCCAGCAGCTTGGAAGGTGGAGGTTATGAAAAACTGTTTTTT.

CDR3 in DNA: TGTGCCAGCAGTTTGGGCTTCTACAATGAGCAGTTCTTC. This gives the protein CASSLGFYNEQFF. The chain employs TRBV27 and TRBJ2-1; D is uncertain. The germline V gene has CDR1 MNHEY and CDR2 SMNVEV (reference sequence). The CDR3 covers 13 residues. V dropped 3 bases and J dropped 3 bases, with 6 bases sitting between them.

This clone was seen only a few times. Other DNA sequences in the sample encode the same CDR3. The chain carries TRBV18 and TRBJ2-7; D is undetermined. The CDR3 has 13 amino acids. Trimming removed 2 bases at V and 3 bases at J, with 8 bases between. Germline CDR1 is KGHSH and CDR2 is LQKENI. The CDR3 sequence is CASSPGQVYEQYF. The CDR3 coding sequence is TGTGCCAGCTCACCAGGGCAGGTCTACGAGCAGTACTTC.

The V call is TRBV2, the J call TRBJ2-1; 10 nucleotides agree with TRBD1. After removal of 6 bases from V and 4 bases from J, the junction contained 6 bases not matched to a gene. CDR3 length: 15 amino acids. Germline loops: CDR1 SNHLY, CDR2 FYNNEI. In nucleotides, the CDR3 is TGTGCCAGCAGCCTCGACAGGGGGCGATACAATGAGCAGTTCTTC. This translates into CASSLDRGRYNEQFF.

The rearrangement uses TRBV2 and TRBJ2-3; D may correspond to TRBD1 or TRBD2 (5 bases each). CDR3 size: 15 residues. The V gene lost 6 bases and the J gene lost 2 bases, with 15 bases spanning the gap. Germline-derived CDR1 and CDR2 are SNHLY and FYNNEI. CDR3 nucleotides: TGTGCCAGCAGAGGGGACCCCAGTTCCACAGATACGCAGTATTTT. As protein: CASRGDPSSTDTQYF. Looking up the rest from reference TRBV2 and TRBJ2-3 gives the full variable domain: EPEVTQTPSHQVTQMGQEVILRCVPISNHLYFYWYRQILGQKVEFLVSFYNNEISEKSEIFDDQFSVERPDGSNFTLKIRSTKLEDSAMYFCASRGDPSSTDTQYFGPGTRLTVL.

The chain couples TRBV18 to TRBJ2-4; TRBD2 is a possible D gene (6 bases). CDR1 is KGHSH, CDR2 LQKENI, per germline. Trimming removed 6 bases at V and 0 bases at J, with 12 bases between. The length of the CDR3 is 15 residues. The CDR3 coding sequence is TGTGCCAGCTCGCCGCAGGGACTAGCCAAAAACATTCAGTACTTC. As protein: CASSPQGLAKNIQYF.

The rearrangement uses TRBV7-2 and TRBJ2-7, with D possibly matching TRBD1 (5 bases). The CDR3 runs to 14 residues. Trimming removed 6 bases from V and 1 base from J, with 13 bases in between. Per germline, CDR1 SGHTA and CDR2 FQGNSA. This chain's CDR3 is CASRVKDKSYEQYF. As DNA, the CDR3 is TGTGCCAGCAGAGTCAAGGACAAGTCCTACGAGCAGTACTTC.